Presented here are 32 T cell receptor beta chains from one specimen sequenced in a study of spatial heterogeneity in lung cancer. Time point noted: sample taken at primary tumor resection. Unsorted samples of tumor, nontumor lung or frozen PBMC had their whole RNA sequenced. TCRdb recomputed calls from the 5' RACE reads with MiXCR, one row per CDR3 protein. The sample carries over a thousand distinct CDR3 sequences, 46% recorded once. The sample here was PBMCs, taken at surgery. These receptors were collected from a female donor with early-stage non-small cell lung cancer.

This chain uses TRBV27 with TRBJ2-7; D not certain. V gave up 6 bases and J gave up 1 base, with 4 bases separating them. The CDR3 is made up of 11 amino acids. The germline V gene encodes CDR1 MNHEY and CDR2 SMNVEV (reference sequence). The CDR3 region has the DNA TGTGCCAGCAGAGGGTCCTACGAGCAGTACTTC. It is translated as CASRGSYEQYF.

The DNA for the CDR3 is TGTGCCAGCAGTTTCGGGATAGCGGGGGACACAGATACGCAGTATTTT. Amino acids: CASSFGIAGDTDTQYF. The chain uses TRBV28 and TRBJ2-3; 9 bases match TRBD2. The CDR3 consists of 16 residues. Germline assignment: CDR1 MDHEN and CDR2 SYDVKM. The J segment lost 2 bases and the V segment lost 3 bases, leaving 6 bases of the junction unmatched.

J is TRBJ2-6 and V is TRBV2; the D gene could be TRBD1 or TRBD2 (5 bases each). There are 16 residues in the CDR3. Deletions cut 7 bases from V and 0 bases from J, with 13 bases between. Germline V gene lookup returns CDR1 SNHLY and CDR2 FYNNEI. The CDR3 DNA reads TGTGCCAGCACCGGGACCCAGACCTCTGGGGCCAACGTCCTGACTTTC. It encodes CASTGTQTSGANVLTF.

This clonotype is labeled as hyperexpanded. The V call is TRBV7-9, the J call TRBJ2-3; TRBD1 aligns across 8 bases. This CDR3 contains 13 residues. Germline V gene sequence: CDR1 SEHNR, CDR2 FQNEAQ (reference sequence). Germline trimming cut 9 bases from V and 5 bases from J; bases unmatched to any gene: 7. The CDR3 nucleotides are TGTGCCAGAAGTGGACAGGGCGTAGATACGCAGTATTTT. It is translated as CARSGQGVDTQYF.

This chain uses TRBV18 with TRBJ2-1, with D possibly being TRBD1 (5 bases). Trimming pared 6 bases from V and 7 bases from J, leaving 16 bases between. Looked up from germline, CDR1 is KGHSH and CDR2 is LQKENI. The CDR3 sequence is 14 residues long. The CDR3 sequence is CASSRRDSVNEQFF. The CDR3 nucleotides are TGTGCCAGCTCCCGCAGGGATTCGGTGAATGAGCAGTTCTTC.

This clonotype occurred a few times. V usage is TRBV12-3 or TRBV12-4 and J usage is TRBJ2-3; D could derive from TRBD1 or TRBD2 (5 bases each). The V end lost 6 bases, the J end lost 2 bases, and 12 bases lay between the germline ends. CDR3 size: 14 residues. This CDR3 is CASSPGGPTDTQYF. The CDR3, as DNA: TGTGCCAGCAGCCCTGGGGGTCCCACAGATACGCAGTATTTT.

This clonotype rates as large. The rearrangement links TRBV7-2 to TRBJ2-1; 13 bases are a match to TRBD2. This CDR3 region has 17 residues. V dropped 4 bases and J dropped 5; count of bases not matched to a gene: 8. Germline values: CDR1 SGHTA, CDR2 FQGNSA. In DNA, the CDR3 is TGTGCCAGCAGCTCCTGGGGGACTAGCGGGACCCACAATGAGCAGTTCTTC. This translates into CASSSWGTSGTHNEQFF. The full variable domain, rest sourced from reference TRBV7-2 and TRBJ2-1, is GAGVSQSPSNKVTEKGKDVELRCDPISGHTALYWYRQSLGQGLEFLIYFQGNSAPDKSGLPSDRFSAERTGGSVSTLTIQRTQQEDSAVYLCASSSWGTSGTHNEQFFGPGTRLTVL.

This clonotype ranks as large. The V call is TRBV30, the J call TRBJ1-1; D possibly corresponds to TRBD1 (5 bases). CDR3 size: 15 residues. V lost 7 bases and J lost 1, with 19 bases in between. Germline V gene lookup returns CDR1 GTSNPN and CDR2 SVGIG (reference sequence). The CDR3 is CASALPPDKNTEAFF. The CDR3 DNA follows: TGTGCCTCAGCCCTACCTCCGGACAAGAACACTGAAGCTTTCTTT.

The chain combines TRBV27 with TRBJ2-1; 9 bases agree with TRBD2. Per the germline V gene, CDR1 is MNHEY and CDR2 is SMNVEV (reference sequence). This CDR3 is built from 14 residues. Unmatched junction bases numbered 6, after V lost 5 bases and J lost 7 bases. In DNA form, the CDR3 reads TGTGCCAGCAGTCCTAGCGGGACCGAGAATGAGCAGTTCTTC. It yields the protein CASSPSGTENEQFF.

This chain connects TRBV7-2 to TRBJ1-4; D is possibly TRBD1 (6 bases). The germline V and J ends were trimmed by 5 bases and 4 bases, with 14 bases remaining between them. This CDR3 region has 15 residues. Per germline, CDR1 SGHTA and CDR2 FQGNSA. The CDR3 sequence: CASSGSKGGNEKLFF. In DNA, the CDR3 is TGTGCCAGCAGCGGTAGCAAAGGGGGTAATGAAAAACTGTTTTTT.

The chain uses TRBV20-1 and TRBJ2-3, with a tentative D call TRBD2 (5 bases). The germline V gene has CDR1 DFQATT and CDR2 SNEGSKA (reference sequence). V was cut by 3 bases and J by 5 bases, with 6 bases left in between. CDR3 size: 11 residues. CDR3 loop: CSASTRDTQYF. The DNA of the CDR3 is TGCAGTGCTAGTACTAGAGATACGCAGTATTTT.

This clonotype turned up a few times. The chain is built from TRBV6-2 or TRBV6-3 and TRBJ2-1, with 8 bases identical to TRBD1. The CDR3 consists of 14 residues. The germline gives CDR1 MNHEY, CDR2 SVGEGT. J gave up 4 bases and V 5 bases, and 4 bases lay outside the gene matches. DNA for the CDR3: TGTGCCAGCAGTCGACAGGGGAGTTACAATGAGCAGTTCTTC. This gives the protein CASSRQGSYNEQFF.

The DNA of the CDR3 is TGTGCCAGCAGTCGCCCTCAGAGCGAGCAGTACTTC. Translating gives CASSRPQSEQYF. The gene calls are TRBV6-5 and TRBJ2-7; D not certain. The CDR3 covers 12 residues. Germline V gene data show CDR1 as MNHEY and CDR2 as SVGAGI. Trimming took off 5 bases at V and 6 bases at J, with 11 bases between the two ends.

This clonotype is classed as medium-sized. The chain combines TRBV9 with TRBJ2-3, with TRBD2 identical over 8 bases. There are 14 residues in the CDR3. Trimming removed 0 bases from V and 6 bases from J; junction bases left unmatched: 3. The germline V gene has CDR1 SGDLS and CDR2 YYNGEE. CDR3 amino acids: CASSVVSGGDTQYF. The CDR3 DNA follows: TGTGCCAGCAGCGTAGTCAGCGGGGGTGATACGCAGTATTTT.

CDR3 in DNA: TGCGCCAGCAGCCCCGGTTCAGGGGAAGAGACCCAGTACTTC. This translates into CASSPGSGEETQYF. V gene TRBV5-1 combines with J gene TRBJ2-5; D perhaps matches TRBD1 (6 bases). This CDR3 is built from 14 residues. Looked up from germline, CDR1 is SGHRS and CDR2 is YFSETQ. V dropped 4 bases and J dropped 3 bases, with 13 bases sitting between them.

The chain couples TRBV14 to TRBJ2-1; D uncertain. The end of the DNA aligns better with TRBJ2-7, so the J call may be wrong. CDR1 and CDR2 from the germline V gene are SGHDN and FVKESK. CDR3 size: 12 residues. CDR3 DNA sequence: TGTGCCAGCAGCCAAGCCCGATACGAGCAGTACTTC. It yields the protein CASSQARYEQYF.

The CDR3 loop reads CASRMLAGGLRTDTQYF. As DNA, the CDR3 is TGTGCCAGCAGGATGCTAGCGGGAGGGCTGCGCACAGATACGCAGTATTTT. The chain combines TRBV12-3 or TRBV12-4 with TRBJ2-3; the match to TRBD2 covers 12 bases. With V trimmed by 6 bases and J by 1 base, 8 bases remained unmatched. The CDR3 is 17 amino acids.

The chain couples TRBV7-9 to TRBJ2-7; 12 bases agree with TRBD2. Germline V CDR1 and CDR2: SEHNR, FQNEAQ (reference sequence). The CDR3 sequence is 16 residues long. J gave up 4 bases and V 4 bases, and 8 bases lay outside the gene matches. In DNA form, the CDR3 reads TGTGCCAGCAGCTCGTCTAGCGGGAGGGGGATGTACGAGCAGTACTTC. The encoded protein is CASSSSSGRGMYEQYF.

This sequence joins TRBV24-1 and TRBJ2-5, with TRBD2 matching 10 bases. The germline V gene has CDR1 KGHDR and CDR2 SFDVKD. The CDR3 contains 13 residues. After removal of 6 bases from V and 4 bases from J, the junction contained 1 base not matched to a gene. CDR3 bases: TGTGCCACCAGTCTAGCGGGAGCAGAGACCCAGTACTTC. Translating it yields CATSLAGAETQYF.

This chain uses TRBV29-1 with TRBJ2-3, with D possibly being TRBD1 (7 bases). This CDR3 has 15 amino acids. V shed 1 base and J shed 9 bases, with 20 bases lying between them. The germline gives CDR1 SQVTM, CDR2 ANQGSEA. The CDR3 loop is CSVEGDREVTSTQYF. The CDR3 DNA follows: TGCAGCGTTGAAGGTGACAGGGAGGTTACTTCCACGCAGTATTTT.

This rearrangement joins TRBV28 to TRBJ2-5; D may be TRBD1 (6 bases). The V gene's germline CDR1 is MDHEN and CDR2 SYDVKM. There are 15 residues in the CDR3. V lost 5 bases and J 1 base, leaving 14 bases between the germline ends. CDR3 nucleotides: TGTGCCAGCAGTCCCCGACAGGTCCTCCAAGAGACCCAGTACTTC. This codes for CASSPRQVLQETQYF.

The gene calls are TRBV6-5 and TRBJ1-6; 9 bases are shared with TRBD1. The CDR3 sequence is 14 residues long. The V gene's germline CDR1 is MNHEY and CDR2 SVGAGI. J was trimmed by 8 bases and V by 4 bases; bases with no gene match: 3. CDR3 region: CASSLTGGDSPLHF. In DNA form, the CDR3 reads TGTGCCAGCAGTTTGACAGGGGGAGATTCACCCCTCCACTTT.

In its sample, this clonotype is large. The V gene is TRBV20-1, the J gene TRBJ2-1; D possibly corresponds to TRBD2 (5 bases). Trimming took 5 bases from V and 9 from J, leaving 17 bases between them. Germline-derived CDR1 and CDR2 are DFQATT and SNEGSKA (reference sequence). This CDR3 is 13 amino acids long. CDR3 residues: CSAPADLVSEQFF. CDR3 coding DNA: TGCAGTGCTCCGGCGGACTTGGTGAGTGAGCAGTTCTTC.

This chain links TRBV12-3 or TRBV12-4 with TRBJ2-2; D remains ambiguous. The length of the CDR3 is 13 residues. The V end was cut by 4 bases, the J end by 4 bases, with 7 bases between. The CDR3 DNA is TGTGCCAGCAGTTCCGACGGCACCGGGGAGCTGTTTTTT. As protein: CASSSDGTGELFF.

V and J are TRBV6-1 and TRBJ2-4; 8 nucleotides line up with TRBD1. This CDR3 has 17 amino acids. The J segment lost 3 bases and the V segment lost 1 base, leaving 8 bases of the junction unmatched. Germline CDR1 is MNHNS and CDR2 is SASEGT. The CDR3 reads CASSEVGAGGVKNIQYF. For the CDR3, the DNA is TGTGCCAGCAGTGAAGTAGGCGCAGGGGGCGTCAAAAACATTCAGTACTTC.

This clonotype was seen just once. This rearrangement joins TRBV7-2 to TRBJ1-2, with D uncertain. CDR3 length: 14 amino acids. The V gene lost 1 base and the J gene lost 4 bases, with 10 bases spanning the gap. Germline V lookup: CDR1 SGHTA, CDR2 FQGNSA. CDR3 amino acids: CASSLGVGIYGYTF. The CDR3 DNA follows: TGTGCCAGCAGCTTAGGCGTTGGTATCTATGGCTACACCTTC.

By its share, this clonotype is medium-sized (0.01 to 0.1%). The chain combines TRBV5-6 with TRBJ1-2, with 8 bases fitting TRBD1. Trimming at V came to 4 bases and at J to 1 base, leaving 9 bases not matched to a gene. Germline CDR1 SGHDT, CDR2 YYEEEE. The CDR3 is 16 residues long. Here the CDR3 reads CASSPASGGHNYGYTF. CDR3 sequence (DNA): TGTGCCAGCAGCCCGGCTTCAGGGGGCCATAACTATGGCTACACCTTC.

This clonotype was recorded many times. The chain joins TRBV20-1 to TRBJ2-7; 13 bases agree with TRBD2. The germline V gene has CDR1 DFQATT and CDR2 SNEGSKA (reference sequence). Germline trimming cut 6 bases from V and 6 bases from J; bases unmatched to any gene: 5. The CDR3 has 13 amino acids. The CDR3 is CSARTSGSPEQYF. The CDR3 region has the DNA TGCAGTGCCCGGACTAGCGGGAGTCCCGAGCAGTACTTC.

The rearrangement links TRBV7-2 to TRBJ2-7, with 8 positions matching TRBD2. Germline V gives CDR1 SGHTA, CDR2 FQGNSA. This CDR3 is 16 amino acids long. J was trimmed by 4 bases and V by 1 base; bases with no gene match: 9. CDR3 in DNA: TGTGCCAGCAGCTTAGTGCCGGGGGGGCACGAGTACGAGCAGTACTTC. It is translated as CASSLVPGGHEYEQYF.

By share, this clonotype counts as large. CDR3 protein: CASGFRLRDRGITDTQYF. CDR3 bases: TGTGCTAGTGGTTTCCGTCTCCGGGACAGGGGAATCACAGATACGCAGTATTTT. This chain uses TRBV12-5 with TRBJ2-3; 10 nucleotides agree with TRBD1. The ends lost 3 bases at V and 2 bases at J; junction bases unmatched: 11. Germline values: CDR1 LGHNT, CDR2 FRNRAP. The CDR3 contains 18 residues.

This clonotype counts as medium-sized. The chain joins TRBV6-5 to TRBJ2-7; weak D call: TRBD1 (5 bases). The CDR3 totals 13 residues. Trimming cost V 0 bases and J 6 bases, with 9 bases left between them. The germline CDR1 and CDR2 sequences are MNHEY and SVGAGI. As DNA, the CDR3 is TGTGCCAGCAGTTACTCGAAGGGGTCCGAGCAGTACTTC. This encodes CASSYSKGSEQYF.

This clonotype was seen a few times. The rearrangement joins TRBV7-9 to TRBJ2-7, with D hard to call. V was cut by 1 base and J by 4 bases, with 5 bases left in between. The CDR3 has 12 amino acids. Germline CDR1 and CDR2: SEHNR and FQNEAQ (reference sequence). CDR3 nucleotide sequence: TGTGCCAGCAGCTTAGTCGGGTACGAGCAGTACTTC. This codes for CASSLVGYEQYF.